The rows below give T cell receptor beta chains drawn from one sample of a study of control samples from healthy donors and cancer patients. The protocol was immunoSEQ multiplex PCR, while the TCRdb copy is restricted to in-frame clones and leaves out a portion. The sample carries about 150,000 clones, about 94% recorded once. The source material was blood. The receptors stem from a man aged 50 to 59 in good health. Both conserved end residues are part of each CDR3. Each record gives: J gene, D gene, V gene, clone size, CDR3 protein, CDR3 DNA. D genes are given only for firm matches. A clone size is listed for some rows: how often the clone was seen (once, few, many), or a class if it is expanded.

J gene: TRBJ2-5; D gene: .; V gene: TRBV27; clone size: .; CDR3 protein: CASSLGQAFPRHTETQYF; CDR3 DNA: TGTGCCAGCAGTTTAGGCCAGGCATTTCCCAGGCACACAGAGACCCAGTACTTC
J gene: TRBJ2-7; D gene: .; V gene: TRBV28; clone size: once; CDR3 protein: CASSSRDGHYEQYF; CDR3 DNA: TGTGCCAGCAGTAGCCGGGACGGCCACTACGAGCAGTACTTC
J gene: TRBJ1-4; D gene: .; V gene: TRBV5-1; clone size: .; CDR3 protein: CASSLGQLQDYTNEKLFF; CDR3 DNA: TGCGCCAGCAGCTTGGGACAGCTCCAGGACTACACTAATGAAAAACTGTTTTTT
J gene: TRBJ2-5; D gene: .; V gene: TRBV5-1; clone size: .; CDR3 protein: CASSLGTSETQYF; CDR3 DNA: TGCGCCAGCAGCTTGGGAACCTCAGAGACCCAGTACTTC
J gene: TRBJ2-3; D gene: TRBD2; V gene: TRBV6-5; clone size: .; CDR3 protein: CASSSIITGRADTQYF; CDR3 DNA: TGTGCCAGCAGTTCCATCATTACCGGGAGGGCAGATACGCAGTATTTT
J gene: TRBJ1-5; D gene: .; V gene: TRBV7-9; clone size: .; CDR3 protein: CASSPLGTSNQPQHF; CDR3 DNA: TGTGCCAGCAGCCCCTTGGGGACAAGCAATCAGCCCCAGCATTTT
J gene: TRBJ2-3; D gene: TRBD1; V gene: TRBV7-9; clone size: .; CDR3 protein: CASSSWDRGRTDTQYF; CDR3 DNA: TGTGCCAGCAGCTCCTGGGACAGGGGGCGGACAGATACGCAGTATTTT
J gene: TRBJ1-5; D gene: .; V gene: TRBV4-1; clone size: .; CDR3 protein: CASSQVGSNQPQHF; CDR3 DNA: TGCGCCAGCAGCCAAGTAGGCTCCAATCAGCCCCAGCATTTT
J gene: TRBJ1-3; D gene: TRBD1; V gene: TRBV6-5; clone size: .; CDR3 protein: CASSLDRTSSGNTIYF; CDR3 DNA: TGTGCCAGCAGTTTGGACAGGACCAGCTCTGGAAACACCATATATTTT
J gene: TRBJ1-4; D gene: .; V gene: TRBV9; clone size: .; CDR3 protein: CASSVGWGNGEKLFF; CDR3 DNA: TGTGCCAGCAGCGTAGGCTGGGGGAATGGTGAAAAACTGTTTTTT
J gene: TRBJ2-7; D gene: TRBD1; V gene: TRBV30; clone size: .; CDR3 protein: CAWSAQGVEQYF; CDR3 DNA: TGTGCCTGGAGTGCGCAGGGGGTCGAGCAGTACTTC
J gene: TRBJ1-6; D gene: .; V gene: TRBV30; clone size: .; CDR3 protein: CAWSFPPSPLHF; CDR3 DNA: TGTGCCTGGAGTTTCCCCCCTTCACCCCTCCACTTT
J gene: TRBJ1-4; D gene: TRBD1; V gene: TRBV28; clone size: .; CDR3 protein: CASGAGTADEKLFF; CDR3 DNA: TGTGCCAGTGGAGCCGGGACAGCGGATGAAAAACTGTTTTTT
J gene: TRBJ2-1; D gene: .; V gene: TRBV7-9; clone size: .; CDR3 protein: CASSLAGSVNEQFF; CDR3 DNA: TGTGCCAGCAGCTTAGCCGGGAGTGTGAATGAGCAGTTCTTC
J gene: TRBJ1-1; D gene: .; V gene: TRBV29-1; clone size: .; CDR3 protein: CSVTGSRGAFF; CDR3 DNA: TGCAGCGTCACCGGGAGTCGAGGAGCTTTCTTT
J gene: TRBJ2-7; D gene: .; V gene: TRBV10-1; clone size: .; CDR3 protein: CASSEGRGEQYF; CDR3 DNA: TGCGCCAGCAGTGAAGGGCGCGGGGAGCAGTACTTC
J gene: TRBJ2-3; D gene: .; V gene: TRBV5-8; clone size: .; CDR3 protein: CASSLGSGTDTQYF; CDR3 DNA: TGTGCCAGCAGCTTAGGGTCCGGCACAGATACGCAGTATTTT
J gene: TRBJ1-4; D gene: .; V gene: TRBV6-5; clone size: .; CDR3 protein: CASSSINLGSEKLFF; CDR3 DNA: TGTGCCAGCAGTTCCATCAACTTGGGGAGTGAAAAACTGTTTTTT
J gene: TRBJ2-7; D gene: TRBD2; V gene: TRBV5-6; clone size: .; CDR3 protein: CASSPTSGTLPYEQYF; CDR3 DNA: TGTGCCAGCAGCCCGACTAGCGGGACCCTTCCCTACGAGCAGTACTTC
J gene: TRBJ2-6; D gene: .; V gene: TRBV2; clone size: .; CDR3 protein: CASTVNGANVLTF; CDR3 DNA: TGTGCCAGCACGGTCAATGGGGCCAACGTCCTGACTTTC
J gene: TRBJ2-2; D gene: TRBD2; V gene: TRBV11-3; clone size: once; CDR3 protein: CASERGGTGNTGELFF; CDR3 DNA: TGTGCCAGTGAACGGGGGGGCACGGGGAACACCGGGGAGCTGTTTTTT
J gene: TRBJ2-3; D gene: TRBD2; V gene: TRBV19; clone size: .; CDR3 protein: CASSLGASGRGLDTQYF; CDR3 DNA: TGTGCCAGTAGTCTGGGGGCTAGCGGGAGAGGATTAGATACGCAGTATTTT
J gene: TRBJ1-4; D gene: .; V gene: TRBV15; clone size: .; CDR3 protein: CATSRETLTNEKLFF; CDR3 DNA: TGTGCCACCAGCAGAGAGACGCTAACTAATGAAAAACTGTTTTTT
J gene: TRBJ1-4; D gene: .; V gene: TRBV18; clone size: .; CDR3 protein: CASSVDLNEKLFF; CDR3 DNA: TGTGCCAGCTCAGTGGACCTTAATGAAAAACTGTTTTTT